This TCR beta chain was retrieved from a study of blood T cell repertoires in COVID-19 (dated by TCRdb to about 2020). For the wider study: Collaborator samples came from the United States, Italy and Spain and covered acute and convalescent phases of COVID-19. The prospective study material was composed of cDNA or gDNA derived from T cells, B-cell-depleted T cells, or PBMCs. Subjects who had been exposed to COVID-19, were actively infected with it, or had recovered from it provided the deeply sampled blood TCRbeta repertoires that made up the dataset. Samples came from the ongoing ImmuneRACE study (first 160 participants) plus 1,254 subjects from 6 global collaborators. The repertoires were released in a freely available public database intended as a resource for research on the immune response to SARS-CoV-2. A de-identified subject ID, COVID-19 status, age in years and sex were almost always included in the sample metadata. Where available, HLA class I and class II types were taken from metadata supplied by the sample provider and were not determined by assay-based typing. General findings and caveats noted by the study authors: How much clinical and demographic metadata was included differed by source and by participant, and the metadata was provided uncurated.

The immunoSEQ Assay, a bias-controlled multiplex PCR, was used to amplify TCRbeta CDR3 regions from genomic DNA. As for how the authors treated the data: The number of nucleated cells in each sample was estimated by amplification of reference gene primers within the assay. Sequence reads were collapsed and filtered to measure the absolute abundance of every unique TCRbeta CDR3 rearrangement. For each sample, productive Simpson clonality was calculated as the square root of Simpson's diversity index across productive rearrangements. TCRdb mirrors the immuneACCESS table, restricted to in-frame sequences. Some clones are absent from its copies; in checked studies, under half trace to an unresolved V gene, and the reason for the others is unknown. V and J calls and clone size are given by that table; D and trimming were obtained from the DNA. This sample has tens of thousands of clones in its table, and around 80% of those were observed once. The ten largest clones capture about 40% of the sample.

Whole blood was collected in K2EDTA tubes by collaborating institutions according to the institutions' own protocols. For TCRbeta analysis, collaborators shipped samples in one of three forms: frozen whole blood, isolated PBMCs, or DNA extracted from either of those sample types. As concerns this clone: Its antigen target is currently unknown. No base-level quality is on record; no much larger clone is a single base apart.

Between the V and J ends, shortened by 6 bases and 7 bases respectively, the junction contains 13 bases. Taken from cysteine to phenylalanine, the CDR3 has 13 residues. The DNA shown is the 39-base CDR3, in frame from base 1. Material: peripheral blood. This clonotype was obtained from a human donor in a cohort sampled during active COVID-19. The chain is assembled from TRBV12-3 or TRBV12-4 and TRBJ2-1; TRBD1 is perhaps the D gene, given 6 matching bases. The nucleotide sequence is TGTGCCAGCAGGACGACAGGATATAATGAGCAGTTCTTC. Translated, this gives CASRTTGYNEQFF.